This T cell receptor (beta chain) was documented in a study of blood T cells in healthy people across ages. Study-wide results and caveats: Naive T cell percentage showed a strong correlation with the diversity of TCR beta. Observed TCR beta diversity per million T cells went down as age went up. This fall followed a roughly linear course with age. Expanded clonotype changes were possibly confounded by unknown donor CMV status.

Through a sample-barcoded 5' primer and a J-beta primer mix, a second PCR was run for about 6 to 11 cycles. TCRdb re-called the 5' RACE reads through MiXCR, storing one row per CDR3 protein. The repertoire includes around 690,000 distinct CDR3 sequences, roughly 53% of them detected once, and approximately 37% sits in the top ten. With regard to this clonotype: Its antigen is not known.

This CDR3 is built from 14 residues. V lost 5 bases and J 7 bases, leaving 15 bases between the germline ends. Total RNA was isolated from each sample in quantities of at least 6 micrograms. The V gene is TRBV12-3 or TRBV12-4, the J gene TRBJ2-1, with D tentatively TRBD1 or TRBD2 (5 bases each). Sequencing was performed on blood. The clonotype originates from a man in his fifties or sixties in good health. CDR3 sequence (DNA): TGTGCCAGCAGTCTCACCCCCGAGGGGAATGAGCAGTTCTTC. Its protein is CASSLTPEGNEQFF.